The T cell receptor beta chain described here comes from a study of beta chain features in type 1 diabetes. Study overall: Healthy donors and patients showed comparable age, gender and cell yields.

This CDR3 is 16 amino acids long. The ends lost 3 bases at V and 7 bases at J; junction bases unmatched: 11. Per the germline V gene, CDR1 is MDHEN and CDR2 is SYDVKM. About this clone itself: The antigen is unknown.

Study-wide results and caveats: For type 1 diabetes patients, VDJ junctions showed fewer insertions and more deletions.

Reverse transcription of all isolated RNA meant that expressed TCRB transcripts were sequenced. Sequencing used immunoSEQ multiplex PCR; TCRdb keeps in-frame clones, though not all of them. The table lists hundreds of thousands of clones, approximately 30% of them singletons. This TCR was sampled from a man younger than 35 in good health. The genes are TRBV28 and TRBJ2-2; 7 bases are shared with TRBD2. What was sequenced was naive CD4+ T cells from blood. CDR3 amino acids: CASSFRRTGRHGELFF. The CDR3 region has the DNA TGTGCCAGCAGTTTCAGGAGAACCGGGAGGCACGGGGAGCTGTTTTTT. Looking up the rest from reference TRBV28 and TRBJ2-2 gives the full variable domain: DVKVTQSSRYLVKRTGEKVFLECVQDMDHENMFWYRQDPGLGLRLIYFSYDVKMKEKGDIPEGYSVSREKKERFSLILESASTNQTSMYLCASSFRRTGRHGELFFGEGSRLTVL.